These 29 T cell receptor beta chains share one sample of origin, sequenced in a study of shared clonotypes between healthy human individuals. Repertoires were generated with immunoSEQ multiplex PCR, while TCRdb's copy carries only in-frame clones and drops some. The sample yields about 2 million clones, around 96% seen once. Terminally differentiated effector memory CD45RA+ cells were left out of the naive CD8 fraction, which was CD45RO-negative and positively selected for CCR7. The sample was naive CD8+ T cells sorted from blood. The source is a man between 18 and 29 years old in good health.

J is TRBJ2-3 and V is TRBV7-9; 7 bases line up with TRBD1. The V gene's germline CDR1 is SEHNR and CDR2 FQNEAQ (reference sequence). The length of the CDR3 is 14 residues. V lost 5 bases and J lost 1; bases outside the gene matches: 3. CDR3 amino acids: CASSRGTGTDTQYF. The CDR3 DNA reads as TGTGCCAGCAGCAGAGGGACAGGCACAGATACGCAGTATTTT. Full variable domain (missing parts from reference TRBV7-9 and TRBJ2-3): DTGVSQNPRHKITKRGQNVTFRCDPISEHNRLYWYRQTLGQGPEFLTYFQNEAQLEKSRLLSDRFSAERPKGSFSTLEIQRTEQGDSAMYLCASSRGTGTDTQYFGPGTRLTVL.

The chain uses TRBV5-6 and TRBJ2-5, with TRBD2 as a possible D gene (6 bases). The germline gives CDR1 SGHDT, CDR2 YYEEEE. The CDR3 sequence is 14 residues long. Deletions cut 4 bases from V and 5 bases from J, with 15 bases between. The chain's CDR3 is CASSPGTPRETQYF. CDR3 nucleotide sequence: TGTGCCAGCAGCCCCGGGACTCCGCGTGAGACCCAGTACTTC.

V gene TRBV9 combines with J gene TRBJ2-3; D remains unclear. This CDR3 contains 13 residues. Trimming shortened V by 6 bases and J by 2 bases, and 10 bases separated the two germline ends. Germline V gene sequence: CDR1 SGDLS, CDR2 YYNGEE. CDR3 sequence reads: CASNEPNTDTQYF. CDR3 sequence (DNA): TGTGCCAGCAACGAACCGAACACAGATACGCAGTATTTT.

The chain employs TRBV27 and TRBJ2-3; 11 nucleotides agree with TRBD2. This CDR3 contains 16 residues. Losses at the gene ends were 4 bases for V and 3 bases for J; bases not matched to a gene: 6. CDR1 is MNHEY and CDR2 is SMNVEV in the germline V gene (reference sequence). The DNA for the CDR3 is TGTGCCAGCAGTTCGTATACTAGCGGGAGTACAGATACGCAGTATTTT. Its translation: CASSSYTSGSTDTQYF.

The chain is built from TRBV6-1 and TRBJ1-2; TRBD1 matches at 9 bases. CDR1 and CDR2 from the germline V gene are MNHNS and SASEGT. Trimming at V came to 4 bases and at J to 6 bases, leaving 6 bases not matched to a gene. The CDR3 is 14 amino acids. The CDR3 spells CASSVITGGDGYTF. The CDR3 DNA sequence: TGTGCCAGCAGTGTAATTACAGGGGGCGATGGCTACACCTTC.

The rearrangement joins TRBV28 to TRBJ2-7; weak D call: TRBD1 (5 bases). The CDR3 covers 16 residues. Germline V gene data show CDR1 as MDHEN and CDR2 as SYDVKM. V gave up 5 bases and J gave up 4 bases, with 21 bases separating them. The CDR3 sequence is CASSPLVLDRGYEQYF. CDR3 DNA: TGTGCCAGCAGTCCCCTAGTCCTGGATAGGGGTTACGAGCAGTACTTC.

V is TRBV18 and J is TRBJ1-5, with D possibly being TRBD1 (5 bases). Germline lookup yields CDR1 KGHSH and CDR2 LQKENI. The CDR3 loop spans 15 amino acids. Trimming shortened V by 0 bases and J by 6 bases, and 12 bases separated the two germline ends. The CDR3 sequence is CASSPPGPGSQPQHF. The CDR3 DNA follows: TGTGCCAGCTCACCACCGGGACCGGGAAGTCAGCCCCAGCATTTT.

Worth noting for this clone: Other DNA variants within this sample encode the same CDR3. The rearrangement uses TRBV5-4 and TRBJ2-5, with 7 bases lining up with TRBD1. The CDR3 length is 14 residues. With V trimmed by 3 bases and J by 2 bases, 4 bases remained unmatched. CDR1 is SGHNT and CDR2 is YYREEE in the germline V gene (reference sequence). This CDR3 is CASSSDREQETQYF. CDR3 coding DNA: TGTGCCAGCAGCTCCGACAGGGAACAAGAGACCCAGTACTTC.

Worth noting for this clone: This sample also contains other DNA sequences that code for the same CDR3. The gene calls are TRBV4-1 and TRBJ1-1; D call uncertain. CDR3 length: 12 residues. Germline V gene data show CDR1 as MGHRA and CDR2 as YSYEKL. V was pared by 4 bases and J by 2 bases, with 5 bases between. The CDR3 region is CASSPGNTEAFF. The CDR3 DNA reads TGCGCCAGCAGCCCGGGAAACACTGAAGCTTTCTTT.

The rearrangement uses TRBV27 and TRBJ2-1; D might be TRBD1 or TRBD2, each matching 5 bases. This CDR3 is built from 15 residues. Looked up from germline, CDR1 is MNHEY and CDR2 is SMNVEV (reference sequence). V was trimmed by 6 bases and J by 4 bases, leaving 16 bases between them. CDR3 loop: CASRSLGVSYNEQFF. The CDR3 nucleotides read TGTGCCAGCAGGTCACTGGGGGTCTCGTACAATGAGCAGTTCTTC.

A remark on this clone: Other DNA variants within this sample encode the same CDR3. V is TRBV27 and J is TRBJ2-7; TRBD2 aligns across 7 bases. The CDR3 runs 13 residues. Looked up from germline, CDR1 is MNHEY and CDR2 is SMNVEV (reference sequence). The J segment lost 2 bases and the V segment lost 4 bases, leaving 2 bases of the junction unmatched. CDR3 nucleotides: TGTGCCAGCAGTTCAGGGACTACCTACGAGCAGTACTTC. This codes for CASSSGTTYEQYF.

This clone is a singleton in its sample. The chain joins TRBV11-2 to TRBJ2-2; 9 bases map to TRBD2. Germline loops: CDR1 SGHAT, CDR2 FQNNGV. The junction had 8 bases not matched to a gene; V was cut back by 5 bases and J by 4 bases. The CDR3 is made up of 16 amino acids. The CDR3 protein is CASSPALAGLTGELFF. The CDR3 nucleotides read TGTGCCAGCAGCCCAGCACTAGCGGGCCTCACCGGGGAGCTGTTTTTT.

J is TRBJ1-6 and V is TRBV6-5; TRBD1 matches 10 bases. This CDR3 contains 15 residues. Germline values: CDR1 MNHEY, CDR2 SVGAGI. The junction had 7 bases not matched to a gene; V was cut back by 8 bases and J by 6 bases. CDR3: CASRPGTGVNSPLHF. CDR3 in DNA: TGTGCCAGCCGGCCCGGGACAGGGGTTAATTCACCCCTCCACTTT.

CDR3: CASSATGKVEAFF. The CDR3 DNA reads TGTGCCAGCAGTGCGACAGGGAAGGTTGAAGCTTTCTTT. The gene calls are TRBV25-1 and TRBJ1-1, with 7 bases identical to TRBD1. V was clipped by 4 bases and J by 7 bases; unmatched bases: 6. The CDR3 runs to 13 residues. The germline V gene encodes CDR1 MGHDK and CDR2 SYGVNS.

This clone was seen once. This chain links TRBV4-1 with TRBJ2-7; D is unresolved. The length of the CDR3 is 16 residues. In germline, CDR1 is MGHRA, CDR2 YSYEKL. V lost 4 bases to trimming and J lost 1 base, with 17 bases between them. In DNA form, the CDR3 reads TGCGCCAGCAGCCGGACGGTCGGAGAAGGGTCCTACGAGCAGTACTTC. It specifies CASSRTVGEGSYEQYF.

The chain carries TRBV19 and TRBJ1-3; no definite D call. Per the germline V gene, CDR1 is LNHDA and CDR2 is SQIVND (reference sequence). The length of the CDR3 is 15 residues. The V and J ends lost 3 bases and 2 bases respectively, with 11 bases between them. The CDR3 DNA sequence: TGTGCCAGTAGTATTCTGGGGTCGACTGGAAACACCATATATTTT. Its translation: CASSILGSTGNTIYF. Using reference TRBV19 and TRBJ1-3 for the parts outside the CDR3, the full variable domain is DGGITQSPKYLFRKEGQNVTLSCEQNLNHDAMYWYRQDPGQGLRLIYYSQIVNDFQKGDIAEGYSVSREKKESFPLTVTSAQKNPTAFYLCASSILGSTGNTIYFGEGSWLTVV.

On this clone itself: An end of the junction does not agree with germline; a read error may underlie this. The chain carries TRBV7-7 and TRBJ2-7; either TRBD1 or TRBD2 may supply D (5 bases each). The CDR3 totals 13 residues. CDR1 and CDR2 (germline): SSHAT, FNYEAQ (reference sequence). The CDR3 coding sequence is TGTGCTAGCAGCTTAGCGAGGGGCTACGAGCAGTACTTC. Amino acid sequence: CASSLARGYEQYF.

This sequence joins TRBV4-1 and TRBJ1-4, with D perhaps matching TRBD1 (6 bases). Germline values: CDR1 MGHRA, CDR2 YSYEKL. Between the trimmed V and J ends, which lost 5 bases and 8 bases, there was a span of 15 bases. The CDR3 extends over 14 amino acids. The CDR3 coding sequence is TGCGCCAGCAGCTCGCCCAGGGGAGACGAAAAACTGTTTTTT. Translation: CASSSPRGDEKLFF.

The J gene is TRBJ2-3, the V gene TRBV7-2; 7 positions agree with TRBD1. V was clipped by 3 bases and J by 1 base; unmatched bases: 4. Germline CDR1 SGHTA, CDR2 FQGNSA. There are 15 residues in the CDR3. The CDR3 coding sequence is TGTGCCAGCAGCTTCCGGGACAGAGGCACAGATACGCAGTATTTT. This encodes CASSFRDRGTDTQYF.

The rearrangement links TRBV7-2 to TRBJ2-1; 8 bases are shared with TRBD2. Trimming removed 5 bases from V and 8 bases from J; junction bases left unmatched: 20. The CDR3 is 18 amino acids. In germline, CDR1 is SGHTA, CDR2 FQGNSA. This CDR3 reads CASSPNVAGWGVFDEQFF. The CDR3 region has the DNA TGTGCCAGCAGCCCGAACGTAGCGGGGTGGGGGGTTTTTGATGAGCAGTTCTTC.

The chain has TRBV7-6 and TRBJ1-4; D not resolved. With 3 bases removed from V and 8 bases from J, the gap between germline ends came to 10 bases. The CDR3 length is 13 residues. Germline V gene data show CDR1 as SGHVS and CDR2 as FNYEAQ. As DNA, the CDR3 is TGTGCCAGCAGCTTTGGACCAGTCGAAAAACTGTTTTTT. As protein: CASSFGPVEKLFF.

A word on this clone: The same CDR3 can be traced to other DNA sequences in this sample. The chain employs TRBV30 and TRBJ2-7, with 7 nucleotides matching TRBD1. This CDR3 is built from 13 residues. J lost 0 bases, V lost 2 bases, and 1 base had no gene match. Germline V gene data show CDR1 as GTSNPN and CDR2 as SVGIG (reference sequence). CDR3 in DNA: TGTGCCTGGAGTACAGGGGTCTCCTACGAGCAGTACTTC. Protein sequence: CAWSTGVSYEQYF.

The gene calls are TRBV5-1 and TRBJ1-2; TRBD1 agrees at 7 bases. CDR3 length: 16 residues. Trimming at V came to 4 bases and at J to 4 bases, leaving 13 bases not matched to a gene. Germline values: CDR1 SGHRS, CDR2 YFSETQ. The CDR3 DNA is TGCGCCAGCAGCCGTTATGGGACAGAAGAGGCCTATGGCTACACCTTC. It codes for CASSRYGTEEAYGYTF.

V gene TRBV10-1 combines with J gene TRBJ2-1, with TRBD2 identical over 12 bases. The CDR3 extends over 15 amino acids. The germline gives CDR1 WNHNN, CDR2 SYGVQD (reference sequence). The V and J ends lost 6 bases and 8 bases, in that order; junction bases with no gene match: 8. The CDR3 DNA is TGCGCCAGCAGATCTAGCGGGAGGGCCCCCGATGAGCAGTTCTTC. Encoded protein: CASRSSGRAPDEQFF.

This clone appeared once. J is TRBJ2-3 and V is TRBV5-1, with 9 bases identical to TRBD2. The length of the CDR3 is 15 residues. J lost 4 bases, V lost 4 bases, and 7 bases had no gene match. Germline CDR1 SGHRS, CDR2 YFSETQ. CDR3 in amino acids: CASSPGTSPSDTQYF. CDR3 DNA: TGCGCCAGCAGCCCGGGGACTAGCCCCTCAGATACGCAGTATTTT.

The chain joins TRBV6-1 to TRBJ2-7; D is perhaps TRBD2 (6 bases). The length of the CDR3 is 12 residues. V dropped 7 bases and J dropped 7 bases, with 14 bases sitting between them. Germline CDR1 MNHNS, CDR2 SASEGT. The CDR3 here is CASTYKAGEQYF. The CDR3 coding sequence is TGTGCCAGCACTTACAAGGCGGGGGAGCAGTACTTC.

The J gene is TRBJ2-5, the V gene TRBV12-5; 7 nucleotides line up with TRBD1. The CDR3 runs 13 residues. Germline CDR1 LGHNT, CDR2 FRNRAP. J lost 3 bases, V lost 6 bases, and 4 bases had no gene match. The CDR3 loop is CASGFDREETQYF. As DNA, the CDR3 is TGTGCTAGTGGCTTCGACAGGGAAGAGACCCAGTACTTC.

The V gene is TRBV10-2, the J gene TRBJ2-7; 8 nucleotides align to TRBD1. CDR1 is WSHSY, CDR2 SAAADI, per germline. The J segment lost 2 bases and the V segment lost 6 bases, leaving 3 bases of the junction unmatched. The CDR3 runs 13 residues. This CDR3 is CASRTGATYEQYF. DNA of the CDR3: TGCGCCAGCAGGACAGGGGCCACCTACGAGCAGTACTTC.

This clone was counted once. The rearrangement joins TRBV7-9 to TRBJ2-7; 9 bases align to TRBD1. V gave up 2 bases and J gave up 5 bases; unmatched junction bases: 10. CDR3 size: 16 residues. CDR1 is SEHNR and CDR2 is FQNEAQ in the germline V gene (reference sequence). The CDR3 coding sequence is TGTGCCAGCAGCTTAACGGGACAGGGAATTCTGGACGAGCAGTACTTC. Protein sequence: CASSLTGQGILDEQYF.